This T cell receptor beta chain was sequenced during a study of graft-versus-host responses after intestinal transplantation. Study in general: Every one of the recipients received anti-thymocyte globulin induction and afterwards took tacrolimus and steroids for about 3 years. Study observations and caveats: GvH clones were identified in recipient marrow, with some first appearing in ileum or blood. Graft-donor T cell macrochimerism coincided with high graft-versus-host to host-versus-graft clonal ratios in allografts.

Profiling relied on immunoSEQ multiplex PCR, and the TCRdb table lists in-frame clones only, not all of them. The sample consists of about 120,000 clones, 95% of them appearing once. For this clone: Its target is not known.

Germline loops: CDR1 SGDLS, CDR2 YYNGEE. Trimming stripped 2 bases from V and 6 bases from J, with 15 bases between. The CDR3 is 14 residues long. The source of this sequence is a human donor who received an intestinal transplant. The sequencing here drew on unstimulated CD8+ T cells sorted from spleen or lymph node cells, taken before intestinal transplant. The V gene is TRBV9, the J gene TRBJ2-7, with D tentatively TRBD2 (5 bases). The CDR3 nucleotides are TGTGCCAGCAGCGTGGGGAGCTCTGGTAGCGAGCAGTACTTC. This sequence encodes CASSVGSSGSEQYF.